The sequence of this TCR beta chain was determined in a study of blood T cells in healthy people across ages. As for the study in general: Every two T cells gave about one barcoded beta molecule via template switching.

General study findings and limits: PBMCs were not sorted, which prevented a conclusive comparison of naive versus antigen-experienced cells. There were more naive CD4+ cells and higher diversity in long-lived donors than in aged donors. Possibly, changes in expanded clonotypes were confounded because donor CMV status was unknown.

This clonotype was seen a few times. Antigen specificity is unknown. Sample-barcoded 5' priming and a J-beta primer mix drove a second PCR of about 7 to 12 cycles. TCRdb redid the calling of the 5' RACE reads with MiXCR, one entry per CDR3 protein. The sample has fewer than 700,000 distinct CDR3 sequences, roughly 48% seen once; the top ten hold 20% to 25%. This receptor was identified in a man older than 75 in good health. Sequencing was done on a sample of blood.

DNA of the CDR3: TGTGCCAGCAGCCAAGTCCGGACAGGCTACGAGCAGTACTTC. It is translated as CASSQVRTGYEQYF. V and J are TRBV3-1 and TRBJ2-7; 7 bases map to TRBD1. With 1 base clipped from V and 3 bases from J, the junction kept 3 bases outside the gene matches. Germline V lookup: CDR1 LGHDT, CDR2 YNNKEL (reference sequence). The CDR3 covers 14 residues.